This T cell receptor (beta chain) appears in the sequencing data of a study of identical twins' blood T cells. Donors were six healthy women in three monozygous twin pairs. Likely shared infections and vaccines: all three twin pairs were reared together. Between the trimmed V and J ends, which lost 6 bases and 4 bases, there was a span of 21 bases. The CDR3 loop spans 16 amino acids. Per germline, CDR1 SQVTM and CDR2 ANQGSEA. This clonotype was detected only a few times. TCRdb called the 5' RACE reads again in MiXCR, with one record for every CDR3 protein. The data hold 300,000 to 400,000 distinct CDR3 sequences, with around 30% observed a single time.

The sequence came from a woman aged 18-49 years in good health. This rearrangement joins TRBV29-1 to TRBJ1-4, with D tentatively TRBD1 (6 bases). The sequenced sample was PBMCs. CDR3 protein: CSVGSGRDIYNEKLFF. CDR3 in DNA: TGCAGCGTCGGGAGTGGCCGGGACATATATAATGAAAAACTGTTTTTT.